Presented here are 25 T cell receptor beta chains from one specimen sequenced in a study of blood T cell repertoires in COVID-19. Libraries were prepared by immunoSEQ multiplex PCR; TCRdb keeps only in-frame clonotypes and omits some of them. The sample includes more than 200,000 clones, roughly 84% of them seen just once. Source material: peripheral blood. The receptor set was obtained from a man aged 60 to 69 with acute or convalescent COVID-19.

In the case of this clone: Other DNA sequences in the same sample also yield this CDR3. The chain combines TRBV7-3 with TRBJ2-5, with 10 bases fitting TRBD1. V lost 4 bases and J lost 4; bases outside the gene matches: 0. The CDR3 sequence is 13 residues long. The germline CDR1 and CDR2 sequences are SGHTA and FQGTGA. CDR3 nucleotides: TGTGCCAGCAGCTGGGACAGGGGAGAGACCCAGTACTTC. This encodes CASSWDRGETQYF. Filled out from reference TRBV7-3 and TRBJ2-5, the complete variable domain reads GAGVSQTPSNKVTEKGKYVELRCDPISGHTALYWYRQSLGQGPEFLIYFQGTGAADDSGLPNDRFFAVRPEGSVSTLKIQRTERGDSAVYLCASSWDRGETQYFGPGTRLLVL.

The J gene is TRBJ2-7, the V gene TRBV6-2 or TRBV6-3, with 8 bases identical to TRBD2. Germline V gives CDR1 MNHEY, CDR2 SVGEGT. CDR3 length: 15 residues. Trimming cost V 2 bases and J 4 bases; bases outside gene matches: 7. The CDR3 is CASSYKTSGGYEQYF. The CDR3 nucleotides are TGTGCCAGCAGTTACAAAACCAGCGGGGGTTACGAGCAGTACTTC.

In its sample, this clone was seen once. V is TRBV2 and J is TRBJ1-4, with a tentative D call TRBD1 (5 bases). The germline gives CDR1 SNHLY, CDR2 FYNNEI. The CDR3 consists of 13 residues. V was trimmed by 6 bases and J by 8 bases, leaving 13 bases between them. CDR3 bases: TGTGCCAGCAGGGGGCTGCCGGCGGAAAAACTGTTTTTT. It is translated as CASRGLPAEKLFF. The variable domain in full, completed from reference TRBV2 and TRBJ1-4, reads EPEVTQTPSHQVTQMGQEVILRCVPISNHLYFYWYRQILGQKVEFLVSFYNNEISEKSEIFDDQFSVERPDGSNFTLKIRSTKLEDSAMYFCASRGLPAEKLFFGSGTQLSVL.

V and J are TRBV10-3 and TRBJ2-2; tentative D call: TRBD1 (5 bases). The CDR3 sequence is 14 residues long. Trimming took off 8 bases at V and 2 bases at J, with 12 bases between the two ends. CDR1 ENHRY and CDR2 SYGVKD come from the germline V gene. The CDR3 DNA reads TGTGCCATCGGGGCCGTCAGTAACACCGGGGAGCTGTTTTTT. Its protein is CAIGAVSNTGELFF.

This sequence joins TRBV21-1 and TRBJ1-1; the table names TRBD1, a call not compared with the DNA. TRBV21-1 represents a pseudogene. The CDR3 sequence is 14 residues long. The DNA for the CDR3 is TGTGCCAGCAGCAAGGGCAGATTGAACACTGAAGCTTTCTTT. Residues: CASSKGRLNTEAFF.

The rearrangement links TRBV11-3 to TRBJ2-1; 7 nucleotides match TRBD2. There are 16 residues in the CDR3. Per the germline V gene, CDR1 is SGHNT and CDR2 is YENEEA. V shed 3 bases and J 2 bases; nucleotides not matched to a gene: 7. The CDR3 nucleotides read TGTGCCAGCAGCTTTGGTGGCGGGAGCGCCTACAATGAGCAGTTCTTC. This codes for CASSFGGGSAYNEQFF.

CDR3: CSVEVLRVNYGYTF. In nucleotides, the CDR3 is TGCAGCGTTGAAGTCCTCAGGGTTAACTATGGCTACACCTTC. The chain carries TRBV29-1 and TRBJ1-2; D is perhaps TRBD1 (5 bases). The CDR3 sequence is 14 residues long. V lost 1 base and J lost 1, with 10 bases in between. Germline CDR1 is SQVTM and CDR2 is ANQGSEA.

This sequence joins TRBV3-1 (or the pseudogene TRBV3-2) and TRBJ2-7, with D perhaps matching TRBD1 (5 bases). The V and J ends lost 0 bases and 2 bases respectively, with 17 bases between them. Germline CDR1 and CDR2: LGHDT and YNNKEL (reference sequence). This CDR3 has 17 residues. CDR3 in amino acids: CASSQDLVGAYAYEQYF. Written as DNA, the CDR3 is TGTGCCAGCAGCCAAGATCTAGTAGGGGCTTATGCCTACGAGCAGTACTTC.

The chain has TRBV28 and TRBJ2-2, with 7 positions matching TRBD2. The V gene end was trimmed by 8 bases and the J gene end by 0 bases; junction bases not matched to a gene: 9. Germline loops: CDR1 MDHEN, CDR2 SYDVKM. The CDR3 has 16 amino acids. The CDR3 loop is CASQGGSRSNTGELFF. DNA for the CDR3: TGTGCCAGCCAGGGCGGGAGTCGGTCGAACACCGGGGAGCTGTTTTTT. The full variable domain, with the rest looked up from reference TRBV28 and TRBJ2-2, is DVKVTQSSRYLVKRTGEKVFLECVQDMDHENMFWYRQDPGLGLRLIYFSYDVKMKEKGDIPEGYSVSREKKERFSLILESASTNQTSMYLCASQGGSRSNTGELFFGEGSRLTVL.

This chain joins TRBV5-4 and TRBJ2-1; 8 nucleotides line up with TRBD1. The ends lost 3 bases at V and 8 bases at J; junction bases unmatched: 7. The CDR3 is 14 residues long. Germline V gene lookup returns CDR1 SGHNT and CDR2 YYREEE (reference sequence). The chain's CDR3 is CASSSDRAGDEQFF. CDR3 coding DNA: TGTGCCAGCAGCTCGGACAGGGCCGGCGATGAGCAGTTCTTC.

The chain links TRBV7-6 to TRBJ2-7; 9 positions agree with TRBD1. Trimming removed 5 bases from V and 6 bases from J; junction bases left unmatched: 14. The CDR3 contains 16 residues. CDR1 is SGHVS and CDR2 is FNYEAQ in the germline V gene. In DNA, the CDR3 is TGTGCCAGCAGCCCGGGAACCGGGACAGGGAAAGGCGAGCAGTACTTC. Its translation is CASSPGTGTGKGEQYF.

This chain connects TRBV2 to TRBJ1-2; D gene unclear. Germline V lookup: CDR1 SNHLY, CDR2 FYNNEI. CDR3 length: 13 residues. The V and J ends lost 0 bases and 8 bases respectively, with 10 bases between them. The DNA for the CDR3 is TGTGCCAGCAGTGAAGCCACAACGTGGGGCTACACCTTC. Translating gives CASSEATTWGYTF.

The V call is TRBV5-6, the J call TRBJ2-6, with D perhaps TRBD1 (6 bases). Germline V lookup: CDR1 SGHDT, CDR2 YYEEEE. The CDR3 spans 16 residues. V shed 1 base and J shed 0 bases, with 8 bases lying between them. For the CDR3, the DNA is TGTGCCAGCAGCTTGTGGGGGCGCTCTGGGGCCAACGTCCTGACTTTC. It specifies CASSLWGRSGANVLTF.

This chain joins TRBV13 and TRBJ2-7; the match to TRBD1 covers 10 bases. The V gene's germline CDR1 is PRHDT and CDR2 FYEKMQ (reference sequence). The CDR3 is made up of 14 amino acids. V lost 5 bases, J lost 1 base, and 2 bases stayed unmatched. CDR3 amino acids: CASSPGQGSYEQYF. CDR3 bases: TGTGCCAGCAGCCCGGGACAGGGGTCCTACGAGCAGTACTTC.

The V call is TRBV3-1 (or the pseudogene TRBV3-2), the J call TRBJ2-5, with 13 bases fitting TRBD2. Germline V gene lookup returns CDR1 LGHDT and CDR2 YNNKEL (reference sequence). V dropped 4 bases and J dropped 6; count of bases not matched to a gene: 17. The CDR3 runs 19 residues. CDR3 in amino acids: CASSLRPGLAGRRQKTQYF. The CDR3, as DNA: TGTGCCAGCAGCCTTAGACCGGGACTAGCGGGACGACGTCAAAAGACCCAGTACTTC.

J is TRBJ2-7 and V is TRBV3-1 (or the pseudogene TRBV3-2); 10 bases are a match to TRBD1. CDR3 length: 15 amino acids. The junction had 4 bases not matched to a gene; V was cut back by 1 base and J by 4 bases. Germline V gene sequence: CDR1 LGHDT, CDR2 YNNKEL (reference sequence). The CDR3 region is CASSQGQGARYEQYF. CDR3 nucleotide sequence: TGTGCCAGCAGCCAAGGACAGGGGGCCCGATACGAGCAGTACTTC.

The gene calls are TRBV27 and TRBJ2-2; 7 bases line up with TRBD1. J was trimmed by 5 bases and V by 6 bases; bases with no gene match: 3. The CDR3 has 13 amino acids. Germline CDR1 is MNHEY and CDR2 is SMNVEV (reference sequence). CDR3 bases: TGTGCCAGCAGACAACAGGGGACCGGGGAGCTGTTTTTT. This encodes CASRQQGTGELFF.

In DNA form, the CDR3 reads TGTGCCAGCAGCCCAGGGGACAGATATAATGAAAAACTGTTTTTT. Protein sequence: CASSPGDRYNEKLFF. The chain links TRBV9 to TRBJ1-4; 7 bases agree with TRBD1. CDR3 length equals 15 residues. Trimming took 4 bases from V and 4 from J; bases not matched to a gene: 7. The germline gives CDR1 SGDLS, CDR2 YYNGEE.

J is TRBJ1-2 and V is TRBV5-6; the D gene is possibly TRBD1 (5 bases). The CDR3 runs to 15 residues. Germline CDR1 is SGHDT and CDR2 is YYEEEE. V was shortened by 2 bases and J by 4 bases, with 15 bases between the two germline ends. The CDR3 is CASSLRGGSLYGYTF. CDR3 DNA: TGTGCCAGCAGCTTAAGGGGCGGTAGCCTCTATGGCTACACCTTC.

This clone was recorded a few times. V gene TRBV5-1 combines with J gene TRBJ1-2; D may be TRBD1 (5 bases). Germline lookup yields CDR1 SGHRS and CDR2 YFSETQ. V lost 4 bases, J lost 2 bases, and 18 bases lay in between. The CDR3 spans 16 residues. The CDR3 sequence is CASSPRANTGNYGYTF. For the CDR3, the DNA is TGCGCCAGCAGCCCACGCGCCAATACAGGCAACTATGGCTACACCTTC. Together with reference TRBV5-1 and TRBJ1-2, the CDR3 gives the full variable domain: KAGVTQTPRYLIKTRGQQVTLSCSPISGHRSVSWYQQTPGQGLQFLFEYFSETQRNKGNFPGRFSGRQFSNSRSEMNVSTLELGDSALYLCASSPRANTGNYGYTFGSGTRLTVV.

Notes on this clone: Other DNA sequences within the sample encode an identical CDR3. This sequence joins TRBV30 and TRBJ1-2, with a weak D call TRBD1 (6 bases). V dropped 2 bases and J dropped 5 bases, with 9 bases sitting between them. Germline values: CDR1 GTSNPN, CDR2 SVGIG (reference sequence). This CDR3 contains 12 residues. The CDR3 protein is CAWSPQGYGYTF. CDR3 nucleotide sequence: TGTGCCTGGAGTCCTCAGGGGTATGGCTACACCTTC.

This chain links TRBV20-1 with TRBJ1-4; D unclear. Germline V CDR1 and CDR2: DFQATT, SNEGSKA (reference sequence). The V end was cut by 3 bases, the J end by 5 bases, with 4 bases between. CDR3 length equals 11 residues. The chain's CDR3 is CSASRNEKLFF. The CDR3 DNA sequence: TGCAGTGCTAGCAGGAATGAAAAACTGTTTTTT.

The chain has TRBV3-1 (or the pseudogene TRBV3-2) and TRBJ1-2; D perhaps matches TRBD1 (5 bases). There are 18 residues in the CDR3. CDR1 is LGHDT and CDR2 is YNNKEL in the germline V gene (reference sequence). Trimming removed 4 bases from V and 2 bases from J, with 23 bases in between. The CDR3 loop reads CASSPTSSYRIGNYGYTF. Here the CDR3 DNA reads TGTGCCAGCAGCCCTACTTCGTCCTACAGGATTGGGAACTATGGCTACACCTTC.

J is TRBJ2-6 and V is TRBV6-6, with D tentatively TRBD1 (6 bases). The CDR3 contains 16 residues. CDR1 is MNHNY and CDR2 is SVGAGI in the germline V gene (reference sequence). V was pared by 6 bases and J by 4 bases, with 16 bases between. Here the CDR3 reads CASSNNPGVGANVLTF. In DNA, the CDR3 is TGTGCCAGCAGCAACAACCCAGGGGTAGGGGCCAACGTCCTGACTTTC.

This clone came up once. The chain employs TRBV12-5 and TRBJ1-6; 8 positions agree with TRBD1. The CDR3 runs to 19 residues. Germline V CDR1 and CDR2: LGHNT, FRNRAP. Losses at the gene ends were 2 bases for V and 6 bases for J; bases not matched to a gene: 15. CDR3 region: CASGLQLFTGTGTNSPLHF. In DNA, the CDR3 is TGTGCTAGTGGTTTGCAGTTGTTTACCGGGACAGGTACTAATTCACCCCTCCACTTT.